The clone carrying this T cell receptor beta chain was detected a few times. This specimen belongs to a study of beta chain features in type 1 diabetes. Expressed TCRB transcripts were sequenced because the isolated RNA had all been reverse transcribed beforehand. Repertoires were generated with immunoSEQ multiplex PCR, while TCRdb's copy carries only in-frame clones and drops some. The sample shows 200,000 to 300,000 clones, around an eighth of them seen only once. CDR1 is SGHTA and CDR2 is FQGNSA in the germline V gene. This CDR3 comprises 14 residues. V gave up 5 bases and J gave up 6 bases; unmatched junction bases: 4. Per donor, one heparinised blood draw averaged about 116 mL.

Sequenced sample: naive CD4+ T cells from blood. The TCR comes from a woman aged 40 to 55 in good health. The V call is TRBV7-2, the J call TRBJ2-7; 13 bases agree with TRBD2. The CDR3 nucleotides are TGTGCCAGCAGCCACGGACTAGCGGGGGTCGAGCAGTACTTC. Translated, it gives CASSHGLAGVEQYF.